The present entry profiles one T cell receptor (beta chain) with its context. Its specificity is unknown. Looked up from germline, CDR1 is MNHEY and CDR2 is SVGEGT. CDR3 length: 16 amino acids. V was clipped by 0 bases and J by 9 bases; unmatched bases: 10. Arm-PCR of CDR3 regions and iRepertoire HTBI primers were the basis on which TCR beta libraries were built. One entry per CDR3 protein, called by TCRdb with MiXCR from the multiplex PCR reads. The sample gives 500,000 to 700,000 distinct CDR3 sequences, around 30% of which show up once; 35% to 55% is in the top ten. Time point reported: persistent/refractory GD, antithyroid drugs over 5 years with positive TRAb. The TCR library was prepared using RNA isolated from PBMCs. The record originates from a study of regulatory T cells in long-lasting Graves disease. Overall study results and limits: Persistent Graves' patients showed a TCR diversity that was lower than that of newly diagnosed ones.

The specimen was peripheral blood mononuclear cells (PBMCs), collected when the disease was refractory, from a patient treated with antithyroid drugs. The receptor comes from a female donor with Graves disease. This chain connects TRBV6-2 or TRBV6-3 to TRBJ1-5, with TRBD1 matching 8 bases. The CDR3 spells CASSYSTGELFRPQHF. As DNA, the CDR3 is TGTGCCAGCAGTTACTCGACAGGGGAACTTTTTCGGCCCCAGCATTTT.